This T cell receptor (beta chain) was captured in a study of PD-L1 blockade in urothelial cancer. Looking at the study overall: Males with bladder-origin urothelial cancer constituted about 90% of the roughly 30 patients. Blood underwent analysis 3 weeks (second dose) and 6 weeks after treatment began.

Comments on this clone: The target antigen is unknown.

Sampling of each patient yielded between 1 and 8 specimens, collected pretreatment and on-treatment. The CDR3 runs 18 residues. V lost 6 bases to trimming and J lost 0 bases, with 19 bases between them. Germline loops: CDR1 SGHDT, CDR2 YYEEEE. Generated by immunoSEQ multiplex PCR, the TCRdb table keeps only in-frame clones and is missing some. The data contain about 110,000 clones, around 82% of them seen just once; the ten biggest clones take up 2% to 3%. Study-level results: Clonality of blood TCR below the median before treatment predicted better survival.

V usage is TRBV5-6 and J usage is TRBJ2-6; tentatively, D is TRBD1 (6 bases). This TCR was recovered from a man aged 50-59 years with urothelial cancer. Sequences were derived from PBMCs, sampled around atezolizumab (anti-PD-L1) treatment. The CDR3 spells CASKATGTKHSGANVLTF. As DNA, the CDR3 is TGTGCCAGCAAGGCGACAGGAACGAAACACTCTGGGGCCAACGTCCTGACTTTC.